This T cell receptor beta chain derives from a study of blood T cell repertoires in COVID-19. Participants were aged roughly 18 to 89 years from 20 to 30 US areas. Categorization into cohorts depended on clinical history that participants reported. The method was immunoSEQ multiplex PCR; TCRdb's version includes in-frame clones alone and lacks a portion of them. The top ten clones hold roughly 3.4% of a sample with around 230,000 clones, 75% to 90% of them seen once. Germline V lookup: CDR1 SGHRS, CDR2 YFSETQ. The CDR3 is 14 residues long. Between the trimmed V and J ends, which lost 5 bases and 0 bases, there was a span of 11 bases.

This TCR was recovered from a woman aged 40 to 49 with acute COVID-19. The rearrangement links TRBV5-1 to TRBJ1-1; maybe TRBD1 (5 bases). Sequenced input: PBMCs or T cells enriched from blood (not recorded which). CDR3 protein: CASRGGLLNTEAFF. In DNA, the CDR3 is TGCGCCAGCAGGGGGGGACTTTTGAACACTGAAGCTTTCTTT.